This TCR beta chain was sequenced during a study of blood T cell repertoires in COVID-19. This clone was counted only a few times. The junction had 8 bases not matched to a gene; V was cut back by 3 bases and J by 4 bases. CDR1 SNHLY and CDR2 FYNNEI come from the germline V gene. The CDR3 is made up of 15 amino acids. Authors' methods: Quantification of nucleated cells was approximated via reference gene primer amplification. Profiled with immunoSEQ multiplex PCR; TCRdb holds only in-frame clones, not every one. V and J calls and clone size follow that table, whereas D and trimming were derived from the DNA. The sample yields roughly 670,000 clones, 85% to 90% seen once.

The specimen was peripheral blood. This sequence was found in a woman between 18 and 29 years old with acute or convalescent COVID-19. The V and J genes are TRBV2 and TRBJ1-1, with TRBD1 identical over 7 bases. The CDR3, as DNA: TGTGCCAGCAGTGAGCGGCAGGGGGATTCCACTGAAGCTTTCTTT. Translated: CASSERQGDSTEAFF.